These T cell receptor beta chains were read from a single sample in a study of T cells in Graves' hyperthyroidism and ophthalmopathy. Each CDR3 protein is one row after TCRdb ran MiXCR on the multiplex PCR reads. The sample shows over 650,000 distinct CDR3 sequences, 45% of them seen only once. Sequences were obtained from peripheral blood or thyroid tissue (not recorded which). The receptors stem from an adult man with Graves' disease, either hyperthyroidism or ophthalmopathy (not recorded which). Both conserved end residues are part of each CDR3. A D gene is named only where the DNA matches it firmly. Clone size is shown for a subset of rows, as once, few, many or a class of expanded clone.

D gene	V gene	J gene	clone size	CDR3 DNA	CDR3 protein
TRBD1	TRBV12-3/TRBV12-4	TRBJ1-1	-	TGTGCCAGCAGACAAATAGACAGGGGGATTAACACTGAAGCTTTCTTT	CASRQIDRGINTEAFF
TRBD1	TRBV7-9	TRBJ1-4	-	TGTGCCAGCAGCTTGGGACAGGGTATGGGAAAACTGTTTTTT	CASSLGQGMGKLFF
-	TRBV25-1	TRBJ1-3	-	TGTGCCAGCTTGGGACTCTGGGGAAACACCATATATTTT	CASLGLWGNTIYF
-	TRBV19	TRBJ1-2	many	TGTGCCAGTAGCGAGAACAGGGCGGTCTATGGCTACACCTTC	CASSENRAVYGYTF
TRBD1	TRBV29-1	TRBJ2-6	many	TGCAGCGTTGGGGGACAGGGTCATGGTGGGGCCAACGTCCTGACTTTC	CSVGGQGHGGANVLTF
-	TRBV11-2	TRBJ2-7	few	TGTGCCAGCAGTACCCGGACAGCAACCTACGAGCAGTACTTC	CASSTRTATYEQYF
TRBD1	TRBV29-1	TRBJ1-1	few	TGCAGCGTTGAAAGCCCTGACAGGGGAGGTACTGAAGCTTTCTTT	CSVESPDRGGTEAFF
-	TRBV20-1	TRBJ1-2	-	TGCAGTGCCGGCGGGGCAGAGGATTTTCGTAATGGCTACACCTTC	CSAGGAEDFRNGYTF
-	TRBV2	TRBJ1-6	many	TGTGCCAGCAGTACTGACAGCTCCTATAATTCACCCCTCCACTTT	CASSTDSSYNSPLHF
TRBD1	TRBV7-2	TRBJ1-5	-	TGTGCCAGCAGCCCAGGGGGTACAGCCAATCAGCCCCAGCATTTT	CASSPGGTANQPQHF
-	TRBV7-2	TRBJ2-5	once	TGTGCCAGCAGCTTGGCCGCCGGCCGGGGACAAGAGACCCAGTACTTC	CASSLAAGRGQETQYF
-	TRBV7-3	TRBJ2-7	-	TGTGCCAGCAGCACTAACGTGAAACCGTTCGAGCATTACTTC	CASSTNVKPFEHYF
-	TRBV20-1	TRBJ2-2	-	TGCAGTGCTAGAGATCGGGCTAGCGAGAACACCGGGGAGCTGTTTTTT	CSARDRASENTGELFF
TRBD1	TRBV25-1	TRBJ1-2	-	TGTGCCAGCAGTGAAAGCGCCGGACAGGGTGTTGGCTATGGCTACACCTTC	CASSESAGQGVGYGYTF
-	TRBV7-2	TRBJ2-2	-	TGTGCCAGCAGCTTAAGGAGGGCCCCCCCCGGGGAGCTGTTTTTT	CASSLRRAPPGELFF
-	TRBV25-1	TRBJ2-7	-	TGTGCCAGCAGTGCTAGAGATGCCGGTGGGACCTACGAGCAGTACTTC	CASSARDAGGTYEQYF
TRBD1	TRBV5-8	TRBJ1-4	-	TGTGCCAGCAGCATAGCCCATCGGGACAGAAGAAATGAAAAACTGTTTTTT	CASSIAHRDRRNEKLFF
TRBD2	TRBV7-9	TRBJ2-5	-	TGTGCCGCCCCCGGGGGGATTCAGTACTTC	CAAPGGIQYF
TRBD1	TRBV29-1	TRBJ2-7	-	TGCAGCGTTGGAGCTGACAGGGGGCGCAGTAACGAGCAGTACTTC	CSVGADRGRSNEQYF
-	TRBV6-5	TRBJ2-7	few	TGTGCCAGCAGTTACTCGATCCCGGTTTACGAGCAGTACTTC	CASSYSIPVYEQYF
TRBD2	TRBV15	TRBJ2-5	-	TGTGCCACCAGCAGGACAGCGGGGTTGGAGACCCAGTACTTC	CATSRTAGLETQYF
-	TRBV10-3	TRBJ1-4	-	TGTGCCATCAGTGAGTCGACCCAGCCTAATGAAAAACTGTTTTTT	CAISESTQPNEKLFF
TRBD1	TRBV7-4	TRBJ1-2	-	TGTGCCAGCAGTCCCCCATATCGGACAGGGATCCATGGCTACACCTTC	CASSPPYRTGIHGYTF
-	TRBV15	TRBJ2-5	many	TGTGCCACCAGCAGAGAGGGGGTCCAAGAGACCCAGTACTTC	CATSREGVQETQYF
-	TRBV14	TRBJ1-1	-	TGTGCCAGCAGCCAAGATCTGGTAAGAAGCACTGAAGCTTTCTTT	CASSQDLVRSTEAFF
-	TRBV2	TRBJ1-5	-	TGTGCCAGCAGTCTAGGGGCCCATCAGCCCCAGCATTTT	CASSLGAHQPQHF